One and the same sample provided the 19 T cell receptor beta chains below, sequenced in a study of beta chain features in type 1 diabetes. Reverse transcribing all isolated RNA meant expressed TCRB transcripts were sequenced. The table came from immunoSEQ multiplex PCR; TCRdb's copy has only in-frame clones and leaves some out. The data contain 630,000 or so clones, over 12% of them seen just once; the ten biggest clones take up just under 0.04%. Overall study results and limits: TCRB CDR3 length was moderately but significantly reduced in all four CD4+ subsets of Type 1 diabetes patients.

Their antigen targets remain unknown. The sequenced material came from naive CD4+ T cells from blood. These receptors were collected from a young man with type 1 diabetes.

This chain links TRBV6-1 with TRBJ2-3; 9 nucleotides align to TRBD2. After removal of 8 bases from V and 2 bases from J, the junction contained 8 bases not matched to a gene. This CDR3 has 15 amino acids. Per the germline V gene, CDR1 is MNHNS and CDR2 is SASEGT. The CDR3 region is CASEGGGALTDTQYF. CDR3 in DNA: TGTGCCAGCGAAGGCGGGGGGGCCCTCACAGATACGCAGTATTTT.

Only a few counts were recorded for this clone. The V and J genes are TRBV7-3 and TRBJ2-2; TRBD1 is a possible D gene (6 bases). Germline CDR1 and CDR2: SGHTA and FQGTGA. CDR3 length: 13 residues. Trimming left V 5 bases short and J 6 bases short, with 10 bases between. In nucleotides, the CDR3 is TGTGCCAGCAGCGTTAACAGGGCCGGGGAGCTGTTTTTT. This codes for CASSVNRAGELFF.

As regards this clone: A much larger clone differs from this one at a single base, so this may be a read error. The chain is built from TRBV13 and TRBJ1-5; 9 bases map to TRBD1. The V segment lost 6 bases and the J segment 2 bases; nucleotides outside the gene matches: 2. CDR3 length equals 14 residues. Per germline, CDR1 PRHDT and CDR2 FYEKMQ (reference sequence). The CDR3 sequence is CASSRTGGNQPQHF. The DNA for the CDR3 is TGTGCCAGCAGTAGGACAGGGGGCAATCAGCCCCAGCATTTT. Together with reference TRBV13 and TRBJ1-5, the CDR3 gives the full variable domain: AAGVIQSPRHLIKEKRETATLKCYPIPRHDTVYWYQQGPGQDPQFLISFYEKMQSDKGSIPDRFSAQQFSDYHSELNMSSLELGDSALYFCASSRTGGNQPQHFGDGTRLSIL.

This clone was counted a few times. The J gene is TRBJ1-3, the V gene TRBV29-1, with unresolved D. The CDR3 is 13 amino acids. From germline, CDR1 is SQVTM and CDR2 ANQGSEA. Trimming removed 6 bases at V and 0 bases at J, with 9 bases between. The DNA of the CDR3 is TGCAGCGTATTACAGTTCTCTGGAAACACCATATATTTT. This encodes CSVLQFSGNTIYF.

The rearrangement joins TRBV4-3 to TRBJ2-7; D may be TRBD2 (6 bases). Germline-derived CDR1 and CDR2 are LGHNA and YSLEER. Trimming shortened V by 2 bases and J by 9 bases, and 20 bases separated the two germline ends. The CDR3 runs to 15 residues. CDR3 coding DNA: TGCGCCAGCAGCCAAACTCCGGGACTCTCGTCTAGGCAGTACTTC. Its protein product is CASSQTPGLSSRQYF.

This clone was seen only a few times. The chain has TRBV7-9 and TRBJ2-5, with D tentatively TRBD1 (6 bases). The CDR3 totals 14 residues. Deletions cut 7 bases from V and 3 bases from J, with 15 bases between. Germline CDR1 reads SEHNR; CDR2 reads FQNEAQ (reference sequence). CDR3 DNA: TGTGCCAGCACCCCAGGGGTTGGGAAAGAGACCCAGTACTTC. Translation gives CASTPGVGKETQYF.

This clone turned up a few times. This chain links TRBV5-5 with TRBJ1-2, with 7 bases aligning to TRBD1. Germline trimming cut 4 bases from V and 5 bases from J; bases unmatched to any gene: 11. CDR3 length equals 15 residues. Germline V gene data show CDR1 as SGHKS and CDR2 as YYEKEE (reference sequence). CDR3 sequence (DNA): TGTGCCAGCAGCGAAGGGACAGCCTATGGGTATGGCTACACCTTC. Its translation is CASSEGTAYGYGYTF. Complete variable domain (other parts from reference TRBV5-5 and TRBJ1-2): DAGVTQSPTHLIKTRGQQVTLRCSPISGHKSVSWYQQVLGQGPQFIFQYYEKEERGRGNFPDRFSARQFPNYSSELNVNALLLGDSALYLCASSEGTAYGYGYTFGSGTRLTVV.

The chain is built from TRBV29-1 and TRBJ1-2, with D unclear. This CDR3 has 15 amino acids. V gave up 5 bases and J gave up 4 bases, with 20 bases separating them. Germline V CDR1 and CDR2: SQVTM, ANQGSEA. CDR3 coding DNA: TGCAGCGTTTATCCCAACACCCAAAACACCTATGGCTACACCTTC. Protein: CSVYPNTQNTYGYTF.

This chain links TRBV6-1 with TRBJ1-4; TRBD1 might be the D (5 bases). Germline CDR1 reads MNHNS; CDR2 reads SASEGT. V was shortened by 2 bases and J by 6 bases, with 10 bases between the two germline ends. CDR3 size: 14 residues. The CDR3 DNA reads as TGTGCCAGCAGTGAAAGGGGCGGCTATGAAAAACTGTTTTTT. Translating it yields CASSERGGYEKLFF.

In this sample, this clone turned up a few times. The V call is TRBV5-1, the J call TRBJ2-7, with D possibly being TRBD1 (6 bases). The ends were cut back, 0 bases at V and 2 bases at J, with 12 bases in the middle. The germline V gene has CDR1 SGHRS and CDR2 YFSETQ. The CDR3 has 15 residues. CDR3 sequence reads: CASSLAVQGPYEQYF. CDR3 coding DNA: TGCGCCAGCAGCTTGGCGGTTCAGGGGCCCTACGAGCAGTACTTC.

The gene calls are TRBV9 and TRBJ2-2, with D uncertain. The CDR3 totals 16 residues. The germline V and J ends were trimmed by 0 bases and 0 bases, with 9 bases remaining between them. Looked up from germline, CDR1 is SGDLS and CDR2 is YYNGEE. The CDR3 here is CASSVGVRPNTGELFF. CDR3 nucleotide sequence: TGTGCCAGCAGCGTAGGTGTGCGACCGAACACCGGGGAGCTGTTTTTT. Variable domain in full (rest from reference TRBV9 and TRBJ2-2): DSGVTQTPKHLITATGQRVTLRCSPRSGDLSVYWYQQSLDQGLQFLIQYYNGEERAKGNILERFSAQQFPDLHSELNLSSLELGDSALYFCASSVGVRPNTGELFFGEGSRLTVL.

Only a few counts were recorded for this clone. A much more abundant neighbour one base away suggests this may be a read error. The sample contains more than one DNA sequence encoding this CDR3. V usage is TRBV7-9 and J usage is TRBJ2-1; D is unresolved. The V end was cut by 5 bases, the J end by 3 bases, with 2 bases between. The CDR3 runs 11 residues. Germline V CDR1 and CDR2: SEHNR, FQNEAQ (reference sequence). The CDR3 protein is CASSIYNEQFF. Here the CDR3 DNA reads TGTGCCAGCAGCATCTACAATGAGCAGTTCTTC.

This clone was observed a few times. This sequence joins TRBV19 and TRBJ2-2; 8 nucleotides line up with TRBD1. Trimming took 5 bases from V and 1 from J; bases not matched to a gene: 6. Germline values: CDR1 LNHDA, CDR2 SQIVND (reference sequence). The CDR3 is 16 amino acids. The CDR3 sequence is CASSSQGARNTGELFF. DNA of the CDR3: TGTGCCAGTAGTTCCCAGGGGGCGCGGAACACCGGGGAGCTGTTTTTT.

The J gene is TRBJ2-7, the V gene TRBV28; TRBD2 is a possible D gene (5 bases). V lost 7 bases to trimming and J lost 1 base, with 11 bases between them. Germline V gives CDR1 MDHEN, CDR2 SYDVKM. The CDR3 is 13 residues long. CDR3 amino acids: CASISRGSYEQYF. CDR3 DNA sequence: TGTGCCAGCATCTCCCGGGGATCCTACGAGCAGTACTTC.

The chain recombines TRBV2 with TRBJ2-5; maybe TRBD1 (6 bases). With 5 bases removed from V and 8 bases from J, the gap between germline ends came to 27 bases. This CDR3 region has 17 residues. Germline V gene sequence: CDR1 SNHLY, CDR2 FYNNEI. The CDR3 loop is CASSLTRETGTGGTQYF. CDR3 in DNA: TGTGCCAGCAGTTTGACCAGGGAGACAGGCACCGGTGGAACCCAGTACTTC.

CDR3 in amino acids: CASSSGSNEKLFF. CDR3 nucleotides: TGTGCCAGCAGTAGCGGCAGTAATGAAAAACTGTTTTTT. This sequence joins TRBV2 and TRBJ1-4; no definite D call. CDR1 is SNHLY and CDR2 is FYNNEI in the germline V gene. The CDR3 loop spans 13 amino acids. The V and J ends lost 5 bases and 4 bases respectively, with 8 bases between them.

V gene TRBV5-4 combines with J gene TRBJ2-6; the D is unclear. Germline CDR1 SGHNT, CDR2 YYREEE (reference sequence). Between the trimmed V and J ends, which lost 2 bases and 2 bases, there was a span of 8 bases. The CDR3 spans 15 residues. The CDR3: CASSLQQTGANVLTF. The CDR3 DNA reads TGTGCCAGCAGCTTACAGCAGACTGGGGCCAACGTCCTGACTTTC. Combining the CDR3 with reference TRBV5-4 and TRBJ2-6 gives the whole variable domain ETGVTQSPTHLIKTRGQQVTLRCSSQSGHNTVSWYQQALGQGPQFIFQYYREEENGRGNFPPRFSGLQFPNYSSELNVNALELDDSALYLCASSLQQTGANVLTFGAGSRLTVL.

This CDR3 reads CASSARWGTYNEKLFF. The CDR3 nucleotides read TGCGCCAGCAGCGCGAGATGGGGGACGTACAATGAAAAACTGTTTTTT. The genes are TRBV4-3 and TRBJ1-4, with D possibly being TRBD1 (5 bases). Looked up from germline, CDR1 is LGHNA and CDR2 is YSLEER. CDR3 size: 16 residues. The ends were cut back, 5 bases at V and 5 bases at J, with 18 bases in the middle.

This clone has only a few counts. CDR3 protein: CASSYSGLAERQYF. The CDR3 coding sequence is TGTGCCAGCAGTTACTCGGGACTAGCGGAGAGACAGTACTTC. The gene calls are TRBV6-5 and TRBJ2-7; 11 bases fit TRBD2. The V segment lost 0 bases and the J segment 10 bases; nucleotides outside the gene matches: 5. The germline gives CDR1 MNHEY, CDR2 SVGAGI. The CDR3 contains 14 residues.